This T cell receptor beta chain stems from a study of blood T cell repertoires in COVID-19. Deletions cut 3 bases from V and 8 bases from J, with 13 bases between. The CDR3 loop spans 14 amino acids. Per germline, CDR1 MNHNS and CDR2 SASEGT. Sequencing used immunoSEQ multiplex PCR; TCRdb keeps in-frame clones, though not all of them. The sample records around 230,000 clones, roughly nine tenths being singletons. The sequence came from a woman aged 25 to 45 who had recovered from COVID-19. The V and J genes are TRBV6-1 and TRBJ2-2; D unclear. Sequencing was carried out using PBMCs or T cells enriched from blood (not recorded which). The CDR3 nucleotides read TGTGCCAGCAGTGAGATTTGGCTCACAGGGGAGCTGTTTTTT. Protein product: CASSEIWLTGELFF.